This T cell receptor (beta chain) is drawn from a study of T cell responses to AZD1222 COVID-19 vaccine. Generated by immunoSEQ multiplex PCR, the TCRdb table keeps only in-frame clones and is missing some. The repertoire holds some 110,000 clones, with more than 70% as singletons. The CDR3 totals 14 residues. V was clipped by 0 bases and J by 0 bases, with 4 bases between them. The germline V gene has CDR1 SGHRS and CDR2 YFSETQ. The sequencing used peripheral blood, collected 28 days after the second AZD1222 dose. This chain links TRBV5-1 with TRBJ1-5, with D hard to call. The clonotype comes from an adult who received the AZD1222 COVID-19 vaccine. This chain's CDR3 is CASSLGGSNQPQHF. The CDR3 bases are TGCGCCAGCAGCTTGGGGGGTAGCAATCAGCCCCAGCATTTT. The full variable domain, with the rest looked up from reference TRBV5-1 and TRBJ1-5, is KAGVTQTPRYLIKTRGQQVTLSCSPISGHRSVSWYQQTPGQGLQFLFEYFSETQRNKGNFPGRFSGRQFSNSRSEMNVSTLELGDSALYLCASSLGGSNQPQHFGDGTRLSIL.